The source of this T cell receptor beta chain is a study of identical twins. TCRdb re-called the 5' RACE reads through MiXCR, storing one row per CDR3 protein. The table has 1.5 million to 2 million distinct CDR3 sequences, roughly 35% seen once. The CDR3 is 16 residues long. With 1 base clipped from V and 4 bases from J, the junction kept 3 bases outside the gene matches. Germline V gives CDR1 LGHDT, CDR2 YNNKEL (reference sequence). This clonotype appeared many times. The sequenced material came from cord blood. The chain uses TRBV3-1 and TRBJ2-1; 11 bases are a match to TRBD2. The receptor was derived from a newborn girl in good health. The CDR3, as DNA: TGTGCCAGCAGCCAAGTTCTAGCGGGGGGTTACAATGAGCAGTTCTTC. Its translation: CASSQVLAGGYNEQFF.